The 13 T cell receptor beta chains presented below share a single source sample, sequenced in a study of CD8+ T cells in alopecia areata. RNA, once extracted, was reverse transcribed into cDNA for use as the sequencing template. Profiled with immunoSEQ multiplex PCR; TCRdb holds only in-frame clones, not every one. Of about 180,000 clones listed, less than 70% are singletons. The treatment denotes: oral pan-JAK inhibitor, 5-10 mg twice daily. Specimen: CD8+ T cells sorted from blood, collected at week 24, from a patient treated with tofacitinib. Receptors were obtained from a human donor with alopecia areata.

The V gene is TRBV7-3, the J gene TRBJ2-3, with 9 bases matching TRBD2. CDR3 length: 16 amino acids. V gave up 5 bases and J gave up 2 bases; unmatched junction bases: 8. Germline V gene lookup returns CDR1 SGHTA and CDR2 FQGTGA. CDR3 in amino acids: CASSPHPGLATDTQYF. CDR3 coding DNA: TGTGCCAGCAGCCCACATCCGGGACTAGCCACAGATACGCAGTATTTT.

This chain uses TRBV7-9 with TRBJ2-7; tentatively, D is TRBD2 (5 bases). The ends were cut back, 0 bases at V and 3 bases at J, with 12 bases in the middle. The CDR3 totals 15 residues. The germline V gene encodes CDR1 SEHNR and CDR2 FQNEAQ (reference sequence). The CDR3 loop reads CASSLAGGGNYEQYF. The CDR3 DNA sequence: TGTGCCAGCAGCTTAGCTGGCGGAGGAAACTACGAGCAGTACTTC.

The chain links TRBV25-1 to TRBJ2-3, with TRBD2 identical over 14 bases. CDR3 length equals 17 residues. The germline V gene has CDR1 MGHDK and CDR2 SYGVNS. With V trimmed by 7 bases and J by 2 bases, 8 bases remained unmatched. Here the CDR3 reads CASKGLAGDRNTDTQYF. Here the CDR3 DNA reads TGTGCCAGCAAGGGACTAGCGGGAGACCGGAACACAGATACGCAGTATTTT.

The V and J genes are TRBV7-3 and TRBJ2-2, with 8 positions matching TRBD1. Germline values: CDR1 SGHTA, CDR2 FQGTGA. The CDR3 spans 18 residues. With V trimmed by 5 bases and J by 6 bases, 17 bases remained unmatched. The chain's CDR3 is CASSLRTGPPQHPGELFF. The CDR3 coding sequence is TGTGCCAGCAGCCTTCGGACAGGGCCCCCGCAACACCCCGGGGAGCTGTTTTTT. The whole variable domain, filled in from reference TRBV7-3 and TRBJ2-2, reads GAGVSQTPSNKVTEKGKYVELRCDPISGHTALYWYRQSLGQGPEFLIYFQGTGAADDSGLPNDRFFAVRPEGSVSTLKIQRTERGDSAVYLCASSLRTGPPQHPGELFFGEGSRLTVL.

The chain recombines TRBV7-8 with TRBJ1-1, with D maybe TRBD1 (6 bases). From germline, CDR1 is SGHVS and CDR2 FQNEAQ. This CDR3 has 11 amino acids. The V end was cut by 7 bases, the J end by 10 bases, with 13 bases between. The CDR3 loop reads CASTSGTLAFF. CDR3 sequence (DNA): TGTGCCAGCACATCCGGGACATTAGCTTTCTTT.

CDR3 in DNA: TGTGCCAGCAGTGAGGTCTCACACTACGAGCAGTACTTC. Translating gives CASSEVSHYEQYF. The chain uses TRBV2 and TRBJ2-7; D call uncertain. V was pared by 3 bases and J by 3 bases, with 9 bases between. CDR1 is SNHLY and CDR2 is FYNNEI in the germline V gene. The CDR3 runs to 13 residues.

This clone was detected only a few times. The rearrangement links TRBV7-9 to TRBJ1-6; weak D call: TRBD1 (5 bases). Germline CDR1 SEHNR, CDR2 FQNEAQ (reference sequence). V was trimmed by 1 base and J by 6 bases, leaving 10 bases between them. The length of the CDR3 is 15 residues. CDR3 in amino acids: CASSLDGGGNSPLHF. DNA of the CDR3: TGTGCCAGCAGCTTAGACGGGGGAGGTAATTCACCCCTCCACTTT.

The chain is built from TRBV29-1 and TRBJ1-2; no clear D gene. The CDR3 is made up of 11 amino acids. Germline values: CDR1 SQVTM, CDR2 ANQGSEA. V lost 1 base, J lost 10 bases, and 10 bases lay in between. CDR3 bases: TGCAGCGTTGAAGGGTCCCGAGACTACACCTTC. Translating it yields CSVEGSRDYTF.

This clone has a handful of counts. This chain joins TRBV30 and TRBJ1-1, with 8 positions matching TRBD1. V shed 6 bases, J shed 2 bases, and the junction held 5 bases outside the gene matches. This CDR3 has 13 residues. Germline V gene data show CDR1 as GTSNPN and CDR2 as SVGIG (reference sequence). The chain's CDR3 is CACETGENTEAFF. CDR3 nucleotide sequence: TGTGCCTGCGAGACAGGGGAAAACACTGAAGCTTTCTTT. Full variable domain (missing parts from reference TRBV30 and TRBJ1-1): SQTIHQWPATLVQPVGSPLSLECTVEGTSNPNLYWYRQAAGRGLQLLFYSVGIGQISSEVPQNLSASRPQDRQFILSSKKLLLSDSGFYLCACETGENTEAFFGQGTRLTVV.

The gene calls are TRBV29-1 and TRBJ1-1; no clear D. With 4 bases removed from V and 1 base from J, the gap between germline ends came to 4 bases. The CDR3 has 11 residues. Germline loops: CDR1 SQVTM, CDR2 ANQGSEA. The CDR3 spells CSVVANTEAFF. The CDR3 nucleotides are TGCAGCGTTGTAGCGAACACTGAAGCTTTCTTT.

The V gene is TRBV15, the J gene TRBJ1-1; a possible D gene is TRBD1 (6 bases). Germline-derived CDR1 and CDR2 are LNHNV and YYDKDF (reference sequence). The CDR3 has 15 residues. Trimming stripped 6 bases from V and 1 base from J, with 15 bases between. DNA for the CDR3: TGTGCCACCAGTCCAGGAGGACAGCGGAACACTGAAGCTTTCTTT. Translation gives CATSPGGQRNTEAFF.

This clone was counted between two and nine times. V gene TRBV12-5 combines with J gene TRBJ1-5; 8 positions match TRBD1. The CDR3 is 13 residues long. Looked up from germline, CDR1 is LGHNT and CDR2 is FRNRAP. With V trimmed by 9 bases and J by 0 bases, 1 base remained unmatched. The CDR3 here is CASQGASNQPQHF. The CDR3 DNA follows: TGTGCTAGCCAGGGGGCTAGCAATCAGCCCCAGCATTTT.

The gene calls are TRBV29-1 and TRBJ1-2; D is ambiguous. Germline loops: CDR1 SQVTM, CDR2 ANQGSEA. CDR3 length: 11 amino acids. V lost 3 bases, J lost 4 bases, and 6 bases lay in between. The CDR3 DNA reads as TGCAGCGTTGACAGGCTCTATGGCTACACCTTC. Protein product: CSVDRLYGYTF.